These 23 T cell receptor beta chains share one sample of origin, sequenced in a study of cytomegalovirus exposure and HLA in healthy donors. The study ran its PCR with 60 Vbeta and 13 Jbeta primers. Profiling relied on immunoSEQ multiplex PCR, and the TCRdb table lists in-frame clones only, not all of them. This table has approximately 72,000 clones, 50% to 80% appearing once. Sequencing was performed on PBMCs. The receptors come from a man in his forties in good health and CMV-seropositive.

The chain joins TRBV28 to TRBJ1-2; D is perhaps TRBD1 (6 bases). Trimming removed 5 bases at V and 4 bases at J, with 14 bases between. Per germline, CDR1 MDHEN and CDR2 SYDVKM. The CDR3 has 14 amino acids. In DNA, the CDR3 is TGTGCCAGCAGTCCCAAACAGGGCTTCTATGGCTACACCTTC. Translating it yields CASSPKQGFYGYTF.

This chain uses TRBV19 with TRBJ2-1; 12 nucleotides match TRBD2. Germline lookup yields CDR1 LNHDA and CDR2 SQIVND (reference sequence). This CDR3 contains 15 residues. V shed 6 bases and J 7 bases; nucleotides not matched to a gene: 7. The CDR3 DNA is TGTGCCAGTAGGCCTGGACTAGCGGGGTCGAATGAGCAGTTCTTC. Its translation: CASRPGLAGSNEQFF.

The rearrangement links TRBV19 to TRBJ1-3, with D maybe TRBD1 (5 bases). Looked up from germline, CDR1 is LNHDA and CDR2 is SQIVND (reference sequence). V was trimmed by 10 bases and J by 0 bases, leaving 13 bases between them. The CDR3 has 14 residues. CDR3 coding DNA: TGTGCCACGGAAAGGGGCGGCTCTGGAAACACCATATATTTT. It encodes CATERGGSGNTIYF.

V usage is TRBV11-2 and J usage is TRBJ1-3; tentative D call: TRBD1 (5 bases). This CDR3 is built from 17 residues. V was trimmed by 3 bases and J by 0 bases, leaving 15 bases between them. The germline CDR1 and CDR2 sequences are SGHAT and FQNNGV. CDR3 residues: CASSFNRQHFSGNTIYF. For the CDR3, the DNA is TGTGCCAGCAGCTTCAACAGGCAACATTTCTCTGGAAACACCATATATTTT.

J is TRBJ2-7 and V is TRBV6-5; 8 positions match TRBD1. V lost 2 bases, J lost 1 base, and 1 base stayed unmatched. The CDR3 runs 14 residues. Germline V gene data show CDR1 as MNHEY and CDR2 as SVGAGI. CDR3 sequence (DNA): TGTGCCAGCAGTTACGGACAGGGTTCCTACGAGCAGTACTTC. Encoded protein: CASSYGQGSYEQYF.

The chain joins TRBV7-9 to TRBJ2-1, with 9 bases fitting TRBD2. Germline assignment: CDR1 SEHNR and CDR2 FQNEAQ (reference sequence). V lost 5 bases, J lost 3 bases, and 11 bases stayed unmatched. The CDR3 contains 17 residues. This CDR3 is CASSPIMGGGDYNEQFF. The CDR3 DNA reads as TGTGCCAGCAGCCCCATAATGGGCGGGGGGGACTACAATGAGCAGTTCTTC.

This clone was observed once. The CDR3 DNA follows: TGTGCCAGCAGCTACCGGGACTCCCGCACAGATACGCAGTATTTT. It codes for CASSYRDSRTDTQYF. The chain employs TRBV7-6 and TRBJ2-3, with D perhaps TRBD2 (6 bases). The CDR3 is made up of 15 amino acids. With 4 bases removed from V and 1 base from J, the gap between germline ends came to 12 bases. From germline, CDR1 is SGHVS and CDR2 FNYEAQ.

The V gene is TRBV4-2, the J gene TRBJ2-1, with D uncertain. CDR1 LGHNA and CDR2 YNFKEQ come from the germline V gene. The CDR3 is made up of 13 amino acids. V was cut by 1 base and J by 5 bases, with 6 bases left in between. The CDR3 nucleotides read TGTGCCAGCAGCCAAGGGCTGGACAATGAGCAGTTCTTC. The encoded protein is CASSQGLDNEQFF.

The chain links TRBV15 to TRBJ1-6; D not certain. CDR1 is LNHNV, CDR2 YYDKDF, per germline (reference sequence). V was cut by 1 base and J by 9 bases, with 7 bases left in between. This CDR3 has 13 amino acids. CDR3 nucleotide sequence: TGTGCCACCAGCAGAGTTCAGGTTTCACCCCTCCACTTT. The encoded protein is CATSRVQVSPLHF.

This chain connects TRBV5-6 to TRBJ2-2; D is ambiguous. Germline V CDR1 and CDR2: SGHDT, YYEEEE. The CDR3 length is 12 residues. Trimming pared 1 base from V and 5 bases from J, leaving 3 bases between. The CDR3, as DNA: TGTGCCAGCAGCTTGTCGACCGGGGAGCTGTTTTTT. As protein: CASSLSTGELFF.

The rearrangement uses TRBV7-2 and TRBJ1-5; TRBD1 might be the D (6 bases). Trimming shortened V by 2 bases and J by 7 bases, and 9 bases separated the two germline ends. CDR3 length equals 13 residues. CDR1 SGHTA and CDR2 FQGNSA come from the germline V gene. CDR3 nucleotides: TGTGCCAGCAGCTTAATCCAGGGGCAGCCCCAGCATTTT. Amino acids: CASSLIQGQPQHF.

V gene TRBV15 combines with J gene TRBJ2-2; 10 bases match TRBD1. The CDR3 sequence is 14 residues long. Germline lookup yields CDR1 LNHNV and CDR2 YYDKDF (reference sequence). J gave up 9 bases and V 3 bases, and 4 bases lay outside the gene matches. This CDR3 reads CATSSRQGARELFF. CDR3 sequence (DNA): TGTGCCACCAGCAGTCGACAGGGGGCCAGGGAGCTGTTTTTT. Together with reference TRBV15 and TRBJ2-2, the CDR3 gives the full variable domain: DAMVIQNPRYQVTQFGKPVTLSCSQTLNHNVMYWYQQKSSQAPKLLFHYYDKDFNNEADTPDNFQSRRPNTSFCFLDIRSPGLGDTAMYLCATSSRQGARELFFGEGSRLTVL.

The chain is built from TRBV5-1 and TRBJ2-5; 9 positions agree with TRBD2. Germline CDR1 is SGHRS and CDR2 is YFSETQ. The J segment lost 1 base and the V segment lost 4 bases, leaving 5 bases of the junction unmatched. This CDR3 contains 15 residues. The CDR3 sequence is CASSGPSGVQETQYF. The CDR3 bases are TGCGCCAGCAGCGGTCCTAGCGGGGTCCAAGAGACCCAGTACTTC. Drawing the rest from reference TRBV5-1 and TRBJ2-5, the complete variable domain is KAGVTQTPRYLIKTRGQQVTLSCSPISGHRSVSWYQQTPGQGLQFLFEYFSETQRNKGNFPGRFSGRQFSNSRSEMNVSTLELGDSALYLCASSGPSGVQETQYFGPGTRLLVL.

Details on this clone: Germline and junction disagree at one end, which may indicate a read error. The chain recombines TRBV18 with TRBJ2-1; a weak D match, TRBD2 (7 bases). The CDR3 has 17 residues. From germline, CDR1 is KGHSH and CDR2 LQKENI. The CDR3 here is CASSPRGASGPYNEQFF. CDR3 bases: TGTGCCAGCTCTCCACGGGGGGCTAGCGGACCATACAATGAGCAGTTCTTC.

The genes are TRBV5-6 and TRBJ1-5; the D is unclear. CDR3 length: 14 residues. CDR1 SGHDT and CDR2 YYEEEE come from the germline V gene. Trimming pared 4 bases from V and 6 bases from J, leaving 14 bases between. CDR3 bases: TGTGCCAGCAGCCGAGAGGGAGGTAGTCAGCCCCAGCATTTT. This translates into CASSREGGSQPQHF.

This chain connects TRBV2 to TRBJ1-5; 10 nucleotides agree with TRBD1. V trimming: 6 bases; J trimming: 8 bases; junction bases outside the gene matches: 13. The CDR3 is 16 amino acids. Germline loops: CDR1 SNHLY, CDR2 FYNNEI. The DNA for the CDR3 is TGTGCCAGCAGCGATGGGACAGGGGTATCCCTAGAGCCCCAGCATTTT. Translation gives CASSDGTGVSLEPQHF.

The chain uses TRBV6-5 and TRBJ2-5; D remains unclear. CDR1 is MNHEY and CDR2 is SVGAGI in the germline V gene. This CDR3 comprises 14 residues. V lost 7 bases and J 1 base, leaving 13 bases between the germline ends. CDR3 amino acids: CASKYDSFQETQYF. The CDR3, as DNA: TGTGCCAGCAAATACGACTCCTTCCAAGAGACCCAGTACTTC.

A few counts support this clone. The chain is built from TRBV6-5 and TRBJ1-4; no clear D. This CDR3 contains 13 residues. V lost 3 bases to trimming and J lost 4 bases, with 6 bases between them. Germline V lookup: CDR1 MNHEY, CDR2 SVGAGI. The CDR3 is CASSYRVNEKLFF. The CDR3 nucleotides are TGTGCCAGCAGTTATCGGGTTAATGAAAAACTGTTTTTT.

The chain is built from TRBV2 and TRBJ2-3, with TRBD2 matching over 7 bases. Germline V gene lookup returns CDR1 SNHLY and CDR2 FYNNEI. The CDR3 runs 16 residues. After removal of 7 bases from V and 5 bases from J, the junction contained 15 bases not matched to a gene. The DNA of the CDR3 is TGTGCCAGCACCTCCCGCTCGGCGGGCGGGGGAGATACGCAGTATTTT. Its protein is CASTSRSAGGGDTQYF.

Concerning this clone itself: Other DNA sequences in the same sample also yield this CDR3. The chain's CDR3 is CASSQEGQPHTDTQYF. DNA of the CDR3: TGCGCCAGCAGCCAAGAGGGACAGCCCCACACAGATACGCAGTATTTT. V usage is TRBV4-1 and J usage is TRBJ2-3; 7 bases fit TRBD1. V lost 0 bases to trimming and J lost 2 bases; unmatched junction nucleotides: 5. The CDR3 is 16 residues long. Germline V lookup: CDR1 MGHRA, CDR2 YSYEKL.

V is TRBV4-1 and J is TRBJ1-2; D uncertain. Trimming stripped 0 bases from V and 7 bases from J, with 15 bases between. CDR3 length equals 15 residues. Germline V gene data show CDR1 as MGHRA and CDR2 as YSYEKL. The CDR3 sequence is CASSQDRVLMRGYTF. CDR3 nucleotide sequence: TGCGCCAGCAGCCAAGATCGAGTACTAATGCGTGGCTACACCTTC.

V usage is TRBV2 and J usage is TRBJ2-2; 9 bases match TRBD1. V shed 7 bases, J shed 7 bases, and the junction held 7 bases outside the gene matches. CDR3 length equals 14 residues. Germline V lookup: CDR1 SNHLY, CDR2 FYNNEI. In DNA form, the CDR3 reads TGTGCCAGCACCCCGGGACAGGGCGACGGGGAGCTGTTTTTT. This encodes CASTPGQGDGELFF. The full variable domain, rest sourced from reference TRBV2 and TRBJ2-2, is EPEVTQTPSHQVTQMGQEVILRCVPISNHLYFYWYRQILGQKVEFLVSFYNNEISEKSEIFDDQFSVERPDGSNFTLKIRSTKLEDSAMYFCASTPGQGDGELFFGEGSRLTVL.

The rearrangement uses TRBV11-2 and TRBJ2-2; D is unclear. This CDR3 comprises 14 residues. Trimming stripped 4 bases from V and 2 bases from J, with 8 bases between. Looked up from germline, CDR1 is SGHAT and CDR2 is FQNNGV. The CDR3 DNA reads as TGTGCCAGCAGCTGGCCAGGAAACACCGGGGAGCTGTTTTTT. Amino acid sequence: CASSWPGNTGELFF.